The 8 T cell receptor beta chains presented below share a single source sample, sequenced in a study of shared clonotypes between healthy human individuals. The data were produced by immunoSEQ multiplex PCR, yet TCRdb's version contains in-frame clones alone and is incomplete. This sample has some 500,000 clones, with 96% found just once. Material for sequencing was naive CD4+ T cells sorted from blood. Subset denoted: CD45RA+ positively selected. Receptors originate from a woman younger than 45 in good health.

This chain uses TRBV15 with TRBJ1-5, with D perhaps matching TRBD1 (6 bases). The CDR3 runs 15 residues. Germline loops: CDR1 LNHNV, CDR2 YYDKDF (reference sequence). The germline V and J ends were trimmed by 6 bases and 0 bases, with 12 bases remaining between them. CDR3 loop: CATRTGPYSNQPQHF. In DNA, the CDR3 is TGTGCCACCAGGACAGGCCCGTATAGCAATCAGCCCCAGCATTTT.

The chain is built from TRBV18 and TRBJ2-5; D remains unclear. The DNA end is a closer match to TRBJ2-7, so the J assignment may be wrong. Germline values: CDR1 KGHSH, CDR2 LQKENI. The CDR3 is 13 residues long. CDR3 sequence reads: CASSTGREYEQYF. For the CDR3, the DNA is TGTGCCAGCTCAACGGGCAGAGAGTACGAGCAGTACTTC.

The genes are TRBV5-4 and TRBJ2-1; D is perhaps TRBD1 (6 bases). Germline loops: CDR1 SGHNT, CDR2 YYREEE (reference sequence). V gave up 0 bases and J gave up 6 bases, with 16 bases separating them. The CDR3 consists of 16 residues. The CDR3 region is CASSLARTDSSNEQFF. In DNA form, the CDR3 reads TGTGCCAGCAGCTTGGCCCGGACAGACTCTTCCAATGAGCAGTTCTTC.

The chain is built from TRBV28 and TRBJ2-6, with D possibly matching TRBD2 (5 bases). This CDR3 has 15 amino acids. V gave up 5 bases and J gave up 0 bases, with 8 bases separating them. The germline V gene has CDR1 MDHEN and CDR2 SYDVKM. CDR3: CASSTRSSGANVLTF. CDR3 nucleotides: TGTGCCAGCAGTACTAGGAGCTCTGGGGCCAACGTCCTGACTTTC.

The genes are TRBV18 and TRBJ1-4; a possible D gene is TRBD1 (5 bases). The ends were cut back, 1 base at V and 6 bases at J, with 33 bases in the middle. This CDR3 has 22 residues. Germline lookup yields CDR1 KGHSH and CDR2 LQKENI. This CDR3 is CASSPQVTRDFQIVSGYEKLFF. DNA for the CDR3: TGTGCCAGCTCACCACAGGTGACTCGGGACTTCCAGATCGTAAGTGGGTATGAAAAACTGTTTTTT.

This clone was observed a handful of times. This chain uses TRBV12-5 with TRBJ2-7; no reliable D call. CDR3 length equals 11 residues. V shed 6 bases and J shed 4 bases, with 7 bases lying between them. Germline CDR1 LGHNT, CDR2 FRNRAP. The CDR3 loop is CASGHKYEQYF. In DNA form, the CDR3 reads TGTGCTAGTGGGCACAAGTACGAGCAGTACTTC.

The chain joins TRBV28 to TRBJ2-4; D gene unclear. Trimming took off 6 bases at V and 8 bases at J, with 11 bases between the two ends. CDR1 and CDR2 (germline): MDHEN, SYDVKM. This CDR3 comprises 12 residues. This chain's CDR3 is CASSPDLDIQYF. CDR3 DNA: TGTGCCAGCAGCCCCGATTTGGACATTCAGTACTTC.

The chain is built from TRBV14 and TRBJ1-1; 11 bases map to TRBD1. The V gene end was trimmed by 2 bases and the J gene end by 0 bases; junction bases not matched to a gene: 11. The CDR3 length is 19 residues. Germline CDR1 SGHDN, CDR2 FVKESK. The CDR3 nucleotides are TGTGCCAGCAGCCAAACCGGGACAGGGGGAAACGCCATGAACACTGAAGCTTTCTTT. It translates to CASSQTGTGGNAMNTEAFF.